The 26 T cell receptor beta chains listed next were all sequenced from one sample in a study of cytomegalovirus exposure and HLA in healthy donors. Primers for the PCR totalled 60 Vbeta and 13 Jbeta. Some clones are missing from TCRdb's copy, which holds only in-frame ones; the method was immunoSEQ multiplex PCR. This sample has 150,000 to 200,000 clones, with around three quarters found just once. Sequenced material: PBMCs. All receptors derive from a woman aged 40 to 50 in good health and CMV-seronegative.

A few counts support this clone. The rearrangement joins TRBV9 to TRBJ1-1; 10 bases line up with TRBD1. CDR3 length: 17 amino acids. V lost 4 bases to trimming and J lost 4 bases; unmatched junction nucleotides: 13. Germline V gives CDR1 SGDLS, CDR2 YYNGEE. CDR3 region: CASSIHPDRGDFTEAFF. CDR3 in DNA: TGTGCCAGCAGCATTCACCCGGACAGGGGGGACTTCACTGAAGCTTTCTTT.

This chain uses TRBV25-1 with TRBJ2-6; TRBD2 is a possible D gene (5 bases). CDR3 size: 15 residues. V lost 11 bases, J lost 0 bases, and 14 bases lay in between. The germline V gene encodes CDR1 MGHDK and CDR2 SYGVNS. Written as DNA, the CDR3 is TGTGCCGCGCGAGGGCACCTCTCTGGGGCCAACGTCCTGACTTTC. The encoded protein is CAARGHLSGANVLTF.

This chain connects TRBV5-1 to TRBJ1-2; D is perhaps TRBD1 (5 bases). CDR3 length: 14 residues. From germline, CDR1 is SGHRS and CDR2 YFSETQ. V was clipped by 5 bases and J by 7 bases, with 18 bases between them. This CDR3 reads CASREGTDKGGYTF. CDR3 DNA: TGCGCCAGCAGGGAGGGGACTGACAAAGGTGGCTACACCTTC.

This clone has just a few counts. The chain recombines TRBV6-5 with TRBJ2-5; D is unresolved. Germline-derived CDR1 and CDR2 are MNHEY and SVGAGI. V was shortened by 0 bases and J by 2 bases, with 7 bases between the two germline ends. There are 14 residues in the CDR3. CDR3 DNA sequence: TGTGCCAGCAGTTACTCCGGGTCGCAAGAGACCCAGTACTTC. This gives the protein CASSYSGSQETQYF.

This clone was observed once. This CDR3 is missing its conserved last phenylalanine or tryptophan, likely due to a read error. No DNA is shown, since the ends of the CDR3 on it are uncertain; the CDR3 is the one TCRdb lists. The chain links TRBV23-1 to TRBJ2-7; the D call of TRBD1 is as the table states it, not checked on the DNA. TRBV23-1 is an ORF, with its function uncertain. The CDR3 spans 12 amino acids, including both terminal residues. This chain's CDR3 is CASSPVPGQVIL.

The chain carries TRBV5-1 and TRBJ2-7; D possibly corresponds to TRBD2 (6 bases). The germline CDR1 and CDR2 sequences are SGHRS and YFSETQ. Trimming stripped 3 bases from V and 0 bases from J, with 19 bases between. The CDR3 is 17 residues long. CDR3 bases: TGCGCCAGCAGCTCTCTGGGGGGATTTCGACCCTCCTACGAGCAGTACTTC. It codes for CASSSLGGFRPSYEQYF.

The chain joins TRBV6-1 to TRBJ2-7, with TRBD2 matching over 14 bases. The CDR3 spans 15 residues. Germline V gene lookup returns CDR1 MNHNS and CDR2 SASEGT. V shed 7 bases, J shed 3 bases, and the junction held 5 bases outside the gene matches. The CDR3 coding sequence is TGTGCCAGCACTAGACTAGCGGGAGGGGGCTACGAGCAGTACTTC. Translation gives CASTRLAGGGYEQYF.

The CDR3 protein is CASIPQAGGKYEQYF. The CDR3 coding sequence is TGTGCCAGCATACCCCAAGCGGGAGGGAAGTACGAGCAGTACTTC. The chain carries TRBV7-2 and TRBJ2-7; 10 bases align to TRBD2. The germline V gene encodes CDR1 SGHTA and CDR2 FQGNSA. The V segment lost 7 bases and the J segment 4 bases; nucleotides outside the gene matches: 10. CDR3 length: 15 residues.

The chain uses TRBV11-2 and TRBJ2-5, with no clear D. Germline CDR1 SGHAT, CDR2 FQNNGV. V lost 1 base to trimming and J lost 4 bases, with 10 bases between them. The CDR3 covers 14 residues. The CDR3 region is CASSLGYSSETQYF. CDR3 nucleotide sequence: TGTGCCAGCAGCTTAGGGTACTCGTCAGAGACCCAGTACTTC.

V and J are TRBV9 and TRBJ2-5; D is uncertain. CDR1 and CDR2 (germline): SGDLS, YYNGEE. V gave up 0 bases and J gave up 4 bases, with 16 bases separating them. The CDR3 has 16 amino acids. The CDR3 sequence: CASSVGALNGGETQYF. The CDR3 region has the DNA TGTGCCAGCAGCGTAGGGGCCCTCAACGGTGGAGAGACCCAGTACTTC. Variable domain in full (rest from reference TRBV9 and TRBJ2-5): DSGVTQTPKHLITATGQRVTLRCSPRSGDLSVYWYQQSLDQGLQFLIQYYNGEERAKGNILERFSAQQFPDLHSELNLSSLELGDSALYFCASSVGALNGGETQYFGPGTRLLVL.

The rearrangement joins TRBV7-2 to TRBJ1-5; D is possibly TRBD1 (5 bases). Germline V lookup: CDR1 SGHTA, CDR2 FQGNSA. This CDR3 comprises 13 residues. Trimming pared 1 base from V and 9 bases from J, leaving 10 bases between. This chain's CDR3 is CASSLEYTGPQHF. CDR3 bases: TGTGCCAGCAGCTTAGAATACACAGGGCCCCAGCATTTT.

The CDR3 protein is CASGVKADNEKLFF. CDR3 in DNA: TGCGCCAGCGGAGTGAAGGCAGACAATGAAAAACTGTTTTTT. The chain links TRBV5-1 to TRBJ1-4; no firm D call. CDR3 size: 14 residues. Between the trimmed V and J ends, which lost 7 bases and 5 bases, there was a span of 15 bases. Per germline, CDR1 SGHRS and CDR2 YFSETQ.

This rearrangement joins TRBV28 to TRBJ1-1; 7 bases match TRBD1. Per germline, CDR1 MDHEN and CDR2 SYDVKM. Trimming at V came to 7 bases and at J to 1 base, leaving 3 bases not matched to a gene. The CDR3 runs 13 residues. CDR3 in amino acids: CASIGQANTEAFF. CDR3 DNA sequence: TGTGCCAGCATAGGACAGGCGAACACTGAAGCTTTCTTT. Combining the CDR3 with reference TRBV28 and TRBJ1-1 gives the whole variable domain DVKVTQSSRYLVKRTGEKVFLECVQDMDHENMFWYRQDPGLGLRLIYFSYDVKMKEKGDIPEGYSVSREKKERFSLILESASTNQTSMYLCASIGQANTEAFFGQGTRLTVV.

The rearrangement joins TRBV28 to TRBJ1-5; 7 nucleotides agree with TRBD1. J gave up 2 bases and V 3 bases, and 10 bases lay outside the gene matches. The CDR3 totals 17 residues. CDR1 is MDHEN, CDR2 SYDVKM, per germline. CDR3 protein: CASSLAPRGKGNQPQHF. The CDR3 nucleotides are TGTGCCAGCAGTTTGGCCCCCAGGGGGAAGGGCAATCAGCCCCAGCATTTT. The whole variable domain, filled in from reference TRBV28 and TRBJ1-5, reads DVKVTQSSRYLVKRTGEKVFLECVQDMDHENMFWYRQDPGLGLRLIYFSYDVKMKEKGDIPEGYSVSREKKERFSLILESASTNQTSMYLCASSLAPRGKGNQPQHFGDGTRLSIL.

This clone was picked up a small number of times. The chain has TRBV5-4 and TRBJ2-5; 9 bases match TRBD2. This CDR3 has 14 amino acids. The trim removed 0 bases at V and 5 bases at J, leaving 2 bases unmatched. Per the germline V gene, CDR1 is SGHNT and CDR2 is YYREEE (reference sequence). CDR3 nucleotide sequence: TGTGCCAGCAGCTTGGACAGCGGGAGGGAGACCCAGTACTTC. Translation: CASSLDSGRETQYF.

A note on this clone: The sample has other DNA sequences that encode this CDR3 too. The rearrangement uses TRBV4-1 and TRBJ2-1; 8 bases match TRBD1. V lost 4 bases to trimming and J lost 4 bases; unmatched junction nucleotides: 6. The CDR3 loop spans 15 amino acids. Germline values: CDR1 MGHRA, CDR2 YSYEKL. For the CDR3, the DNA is TGCGCCAGCAGCCCCGGACAGGGCCCGTACAATGAGCAGTTCTTC. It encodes CASSPGQGPYNEQFF.

The CDR3 here is CASSIGTGGPYEQYF. As DNA, the CDR3 is TGCGCCAGCAGCATAGGGACAGGGGGACCCTACGAGCAGTACTTC. The chain has TRBV5-1 and TRBJ2-7, with TRBD1 matching 11 bases. Germline lookup yields CDR1 SGHRS and CDR2 YFSETQ. The CDR3 covers 15 residues. Trimming cost V 4 bases and J 2 bases; bases outside gene matches: 5.

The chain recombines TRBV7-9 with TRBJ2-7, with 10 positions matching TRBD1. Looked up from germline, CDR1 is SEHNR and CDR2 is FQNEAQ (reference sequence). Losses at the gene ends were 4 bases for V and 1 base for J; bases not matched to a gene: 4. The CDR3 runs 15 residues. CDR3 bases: TGTGCCAGCAGCTCTAGACAGGGGGCTTCCTACGAGCAGTACTTC. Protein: CASSSRQGASYEQYF.

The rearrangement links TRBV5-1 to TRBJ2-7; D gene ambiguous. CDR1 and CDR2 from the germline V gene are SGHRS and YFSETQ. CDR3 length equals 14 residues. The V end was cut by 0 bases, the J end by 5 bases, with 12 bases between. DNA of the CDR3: TGCGCCAGCAGCTTGGCCGAAATAGTTCACGAGCAGTACTTC. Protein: CASSLAEIVHEQYF.

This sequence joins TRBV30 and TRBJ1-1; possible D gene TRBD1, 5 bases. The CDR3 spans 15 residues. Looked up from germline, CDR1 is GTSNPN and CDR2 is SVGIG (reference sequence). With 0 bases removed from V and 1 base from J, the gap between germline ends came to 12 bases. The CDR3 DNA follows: TGTGCCTGGAGTGTTATAACGACAGCGAACACTGAAGCTTTCTTT. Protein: CAWSVITTANTEAFF. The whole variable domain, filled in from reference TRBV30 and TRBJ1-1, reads SQTIHQWPATLVQPVGSPLSLECTVEGTSNPNLYWYRQAAGRGLQLLFYSVGIGQISSEVPQNLSASRPQDRQFILSSKKLLLSDSGFYLCAWSVITTANTEAFFGQGTRLTVV.

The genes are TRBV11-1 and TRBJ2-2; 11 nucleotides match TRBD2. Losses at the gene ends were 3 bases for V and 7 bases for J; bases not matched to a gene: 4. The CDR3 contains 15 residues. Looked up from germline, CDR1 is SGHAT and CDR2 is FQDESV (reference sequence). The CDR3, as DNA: TGTGCCAGCAGCTTTCTAGCGGGAGGCGACGGGGAGCTGTTTTTT. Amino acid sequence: CASSFLAGGDGELFF.

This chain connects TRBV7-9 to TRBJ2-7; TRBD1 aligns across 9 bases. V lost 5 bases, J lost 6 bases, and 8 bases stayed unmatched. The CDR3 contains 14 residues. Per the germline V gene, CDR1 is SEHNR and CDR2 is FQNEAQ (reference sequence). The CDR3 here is CASSAGQGSGEQYF. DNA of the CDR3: TGTGCCAGCAGCGCAGGACAGGGGTCAGGCGAGCAGTACTTC.

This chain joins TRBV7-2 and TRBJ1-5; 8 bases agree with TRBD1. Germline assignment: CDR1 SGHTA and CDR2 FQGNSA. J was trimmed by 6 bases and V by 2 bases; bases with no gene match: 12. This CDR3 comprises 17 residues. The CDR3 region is CASSLMGPTGGSQPQHF. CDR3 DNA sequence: TGTGCCAGCAGCTTAATGGGCCCCACAGGGGGGAGTCAGCCCCAGCATTTT.

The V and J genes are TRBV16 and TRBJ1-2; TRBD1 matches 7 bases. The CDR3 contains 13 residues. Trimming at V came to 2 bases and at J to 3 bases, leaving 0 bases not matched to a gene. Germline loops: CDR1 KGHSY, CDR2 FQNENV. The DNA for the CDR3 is TGTGCCAGCAGCCAAACAGGGGACTATGGCTACACCTTC. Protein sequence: CASSQTGDYGYTF.

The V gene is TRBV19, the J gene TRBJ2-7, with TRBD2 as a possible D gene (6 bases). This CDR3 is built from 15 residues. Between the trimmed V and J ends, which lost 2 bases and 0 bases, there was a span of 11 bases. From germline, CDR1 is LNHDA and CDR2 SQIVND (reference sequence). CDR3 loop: CASSISGSSSYEQYF. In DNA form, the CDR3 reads TGTGCCAGTAGTATAAGCGGGTCAAGCTCCTACGAGCAGTACTTC.

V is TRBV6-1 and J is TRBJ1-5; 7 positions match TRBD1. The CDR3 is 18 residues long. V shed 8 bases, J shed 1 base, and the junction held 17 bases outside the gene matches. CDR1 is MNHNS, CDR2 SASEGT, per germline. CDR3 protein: CASRVVPRDSKSNQPQHF. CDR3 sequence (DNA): TGTGCCAGCCGTGTGGTCCCCCGGGACAGTAAAAGCAATCAGCCCCAGCATTTT.